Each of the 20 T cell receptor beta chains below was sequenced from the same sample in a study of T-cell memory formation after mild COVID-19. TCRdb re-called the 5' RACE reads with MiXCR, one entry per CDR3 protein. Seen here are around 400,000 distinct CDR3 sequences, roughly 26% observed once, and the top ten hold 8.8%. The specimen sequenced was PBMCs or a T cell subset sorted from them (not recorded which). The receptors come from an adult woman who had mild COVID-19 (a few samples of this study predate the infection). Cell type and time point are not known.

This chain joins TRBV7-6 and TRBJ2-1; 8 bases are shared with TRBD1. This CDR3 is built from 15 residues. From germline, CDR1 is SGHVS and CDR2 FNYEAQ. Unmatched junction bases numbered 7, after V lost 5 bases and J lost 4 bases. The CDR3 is CASSPEGTGYNEQFF. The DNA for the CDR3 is TGTGCCAGCAGCCCGGAGGGGACAGGTTACAATGAGCAGTTCTTC.

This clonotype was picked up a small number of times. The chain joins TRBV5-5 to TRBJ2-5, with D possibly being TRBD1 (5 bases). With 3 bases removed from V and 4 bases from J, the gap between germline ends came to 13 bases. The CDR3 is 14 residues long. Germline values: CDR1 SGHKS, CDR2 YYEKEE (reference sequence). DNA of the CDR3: TGTGCCAGCAGCTCCAGGGTGGAAGTAGAGACCCAGTACTTC. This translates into CASSSRVEVETQYF.

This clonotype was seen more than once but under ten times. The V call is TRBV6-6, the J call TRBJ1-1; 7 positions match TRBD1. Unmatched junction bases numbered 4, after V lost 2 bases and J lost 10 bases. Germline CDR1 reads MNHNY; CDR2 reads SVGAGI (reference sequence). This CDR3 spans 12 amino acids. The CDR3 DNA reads TGTGCCAGCAGTTACGAGGGGGCGGGAGCTTTCTTT. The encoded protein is CASSYEGAGAFF.

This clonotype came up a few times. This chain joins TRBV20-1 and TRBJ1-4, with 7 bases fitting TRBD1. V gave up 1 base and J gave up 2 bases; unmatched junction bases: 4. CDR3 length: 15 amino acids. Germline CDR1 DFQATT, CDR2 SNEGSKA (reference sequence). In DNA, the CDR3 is TGCAGTGCTAGAGTCACGGGACAGACTAATGAAAAACTGTTTTTT. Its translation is CSARVTGQTNEKLFF.

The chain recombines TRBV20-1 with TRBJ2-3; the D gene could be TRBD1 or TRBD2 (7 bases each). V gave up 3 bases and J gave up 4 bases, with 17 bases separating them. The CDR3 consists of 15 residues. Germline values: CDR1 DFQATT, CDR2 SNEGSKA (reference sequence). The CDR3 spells CSASDRAGASDTQYF. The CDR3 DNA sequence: TGCAGTGCTAGTGACAGGGCGGGAGCATCAGATACGCAGTATTTT.

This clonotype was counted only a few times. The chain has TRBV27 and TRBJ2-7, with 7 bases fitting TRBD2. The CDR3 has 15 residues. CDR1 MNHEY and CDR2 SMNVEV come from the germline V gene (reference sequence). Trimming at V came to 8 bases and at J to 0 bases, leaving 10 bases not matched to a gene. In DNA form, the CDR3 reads TGTGCCAGCCACGAATCAGCGGGGCCCTCCTACGAGCAGTACTTC. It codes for CASHESAGPSYEQYF.

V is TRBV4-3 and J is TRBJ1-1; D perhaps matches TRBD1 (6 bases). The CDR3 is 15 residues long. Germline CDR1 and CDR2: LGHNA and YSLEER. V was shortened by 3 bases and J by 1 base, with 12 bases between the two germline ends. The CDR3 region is CASSQLRGANTEAFF. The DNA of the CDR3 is TGCGCCAGCAGCCAGCTCAGGGGTGCGAACACTGAAGCTTTCTTT.

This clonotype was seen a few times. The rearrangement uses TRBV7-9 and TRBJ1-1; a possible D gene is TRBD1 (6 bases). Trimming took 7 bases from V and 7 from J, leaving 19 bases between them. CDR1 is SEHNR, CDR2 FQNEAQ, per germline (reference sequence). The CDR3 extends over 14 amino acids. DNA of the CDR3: TGTGCCAGCACCCACACGGCAGGGGAGAATGAAGCTTTCTTT. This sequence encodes CASTHTAGENEAFF.

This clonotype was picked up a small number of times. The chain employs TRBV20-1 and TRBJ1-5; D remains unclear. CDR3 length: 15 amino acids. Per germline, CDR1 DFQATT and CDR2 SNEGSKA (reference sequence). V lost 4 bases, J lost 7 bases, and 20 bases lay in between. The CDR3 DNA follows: TGCAGTGCTACCGTACCGGGAGGCCCGGGGCAGCCCCAGCATTTT. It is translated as CSATVPGGPGQPQHF.

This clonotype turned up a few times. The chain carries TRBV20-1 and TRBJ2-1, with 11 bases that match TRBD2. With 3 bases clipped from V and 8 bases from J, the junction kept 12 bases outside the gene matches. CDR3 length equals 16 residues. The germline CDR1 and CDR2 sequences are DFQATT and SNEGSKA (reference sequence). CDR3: CSASPTSGITRDEQFF. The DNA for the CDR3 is TGCAGTGCTAGCCCGACTAGCGGGATAACACGGGATGAGCAGTTCTTC.

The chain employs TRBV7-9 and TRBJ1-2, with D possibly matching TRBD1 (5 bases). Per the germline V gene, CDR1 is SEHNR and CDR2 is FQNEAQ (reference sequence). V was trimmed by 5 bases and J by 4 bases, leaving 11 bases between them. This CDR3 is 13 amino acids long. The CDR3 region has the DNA TGTGCCAGCAGCCTACAGGAGAGCTATGGCTACACCTTC. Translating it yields CASSLQESYGYTF. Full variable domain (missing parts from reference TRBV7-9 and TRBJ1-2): DTGVSQNPRHKITKRGQNVTFRCDPISEHNRLYWYRQTLGQGPEFLTYFQNEAQLEKSRLLSDRFSAERPKGSFSTLEIQRTEQGDSAMYLCASSLQESYGYTFGSGTRLTVV.

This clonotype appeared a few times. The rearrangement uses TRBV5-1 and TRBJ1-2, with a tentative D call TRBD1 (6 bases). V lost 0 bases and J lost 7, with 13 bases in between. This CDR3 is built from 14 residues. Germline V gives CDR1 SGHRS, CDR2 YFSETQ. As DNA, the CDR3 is TGCGCCAGCAGCTTGGAGGGCAGGGGCTTTGGCTACACCTTC. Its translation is CASSLEGRGFGYTF.

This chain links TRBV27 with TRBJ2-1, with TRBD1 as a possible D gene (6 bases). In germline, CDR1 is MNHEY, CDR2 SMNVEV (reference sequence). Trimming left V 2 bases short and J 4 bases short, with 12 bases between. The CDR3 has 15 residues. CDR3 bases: TGTGCCAGCAGTTTAAGCCAGGGGATATACAATGAGCAGTTCTTC. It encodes CASSLSQGIYNEQFF.

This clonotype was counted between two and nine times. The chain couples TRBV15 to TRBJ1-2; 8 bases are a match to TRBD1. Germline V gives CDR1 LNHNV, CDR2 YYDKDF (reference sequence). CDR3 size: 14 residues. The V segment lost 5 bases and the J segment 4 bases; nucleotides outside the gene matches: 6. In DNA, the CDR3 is TGTGCCACCAGCGTTTCCACAGGGGGCTATGGCTACACCTTC. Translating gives CATSVSTGGYGYTF. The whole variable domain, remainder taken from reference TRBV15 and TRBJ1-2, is DAMVIQNPRYQVTQFGKPVTLSCSQTLNHNVMYWYQQKSSQAPKLLFHYYDKDFNNEADTPDNFQSRRPNTSFCFLDIRSPGLGDTAMYLCATSVSTGGYGYTFGSGTRLTVV.

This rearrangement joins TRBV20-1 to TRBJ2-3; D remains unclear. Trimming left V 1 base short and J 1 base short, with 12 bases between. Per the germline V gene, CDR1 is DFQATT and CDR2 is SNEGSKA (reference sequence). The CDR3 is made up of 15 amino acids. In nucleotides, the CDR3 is TGCAGTGCTAGAGTCGGTCGGTGGGGCACAGATACGCAGTATTTT. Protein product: CSARVGRWGTDTQYF.

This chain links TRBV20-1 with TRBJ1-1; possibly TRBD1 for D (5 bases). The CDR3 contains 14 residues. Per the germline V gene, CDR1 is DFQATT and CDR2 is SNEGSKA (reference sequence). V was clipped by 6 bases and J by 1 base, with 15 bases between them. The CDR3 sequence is CSARQGPTNTEAFF. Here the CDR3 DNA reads TGCAGTGCCAGGCAGGGACCGACGAACACTGAAGCTTTCTTT.

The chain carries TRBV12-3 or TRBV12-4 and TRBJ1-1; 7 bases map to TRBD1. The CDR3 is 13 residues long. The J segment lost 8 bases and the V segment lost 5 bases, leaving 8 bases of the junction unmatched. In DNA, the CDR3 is TGTGCCAGCAGTCCCTCGACAGGGTCGGAAGCTTTCTTT. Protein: CASSPSTGSEAFF.

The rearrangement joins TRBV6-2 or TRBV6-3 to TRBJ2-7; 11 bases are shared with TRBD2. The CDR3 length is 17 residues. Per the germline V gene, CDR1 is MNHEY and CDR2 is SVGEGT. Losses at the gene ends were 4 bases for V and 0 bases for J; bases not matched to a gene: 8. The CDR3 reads CASSSLTGTSGSYEQYF. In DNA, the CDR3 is TGTGCCAGCAGTTCCCTCACCGGGACTAGCGGCTCCTACGAGCAGTACTTC.

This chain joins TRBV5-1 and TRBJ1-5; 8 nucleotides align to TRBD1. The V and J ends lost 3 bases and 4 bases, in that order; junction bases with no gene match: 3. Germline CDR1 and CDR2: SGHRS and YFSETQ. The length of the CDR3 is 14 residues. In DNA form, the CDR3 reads TGCGCCAGCAGCTCGGGACAGGTGAATCAGCCCCAGCATTTT. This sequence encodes CASSSGQVNQPQHF.

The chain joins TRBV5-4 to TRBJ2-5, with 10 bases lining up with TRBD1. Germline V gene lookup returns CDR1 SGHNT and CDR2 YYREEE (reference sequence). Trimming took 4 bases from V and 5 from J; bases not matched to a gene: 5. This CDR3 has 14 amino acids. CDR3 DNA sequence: TGTGCCAGCAGCAAGGGACAGGGGTTGGAGACCCAGTACTTC. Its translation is CASSKGQGLETQYF.